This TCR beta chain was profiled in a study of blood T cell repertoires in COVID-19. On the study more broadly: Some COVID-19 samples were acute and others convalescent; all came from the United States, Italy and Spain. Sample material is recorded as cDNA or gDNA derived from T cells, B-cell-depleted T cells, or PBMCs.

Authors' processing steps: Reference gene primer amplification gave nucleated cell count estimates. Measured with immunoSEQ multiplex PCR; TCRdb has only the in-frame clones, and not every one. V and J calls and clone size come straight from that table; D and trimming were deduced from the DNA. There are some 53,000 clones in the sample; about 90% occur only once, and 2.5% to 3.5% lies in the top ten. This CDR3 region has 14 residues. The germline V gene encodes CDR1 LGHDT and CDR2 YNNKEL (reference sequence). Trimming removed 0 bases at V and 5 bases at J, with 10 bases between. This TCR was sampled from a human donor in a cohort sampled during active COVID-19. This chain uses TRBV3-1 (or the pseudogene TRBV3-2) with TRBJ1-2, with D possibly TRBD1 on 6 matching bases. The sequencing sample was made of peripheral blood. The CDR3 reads CASSQEQRGYGYTF. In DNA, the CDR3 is TGTGCCAGCAGCCAAGAACAGAGGGGGTATGGCTACACCTTC.